A single sample is the source of the 10 T cell receptor beta chains below, sequenced in a study of shared clonotypes between healthy human individuals (dated by TCRdb to about 2020). CD8 naive samples were obtained by positive selection for CCR7 among CD45RO-negative cells, yielding a CD45RA+CCR7+ population from which TemRA cells were excluded. The receptor library was made with the immunoSEQ multiplex PCR assay. TCRdb took this table from immuneACCESS and kept in-frame rearrangements with V and J called. Such tables lack part of the clones; where checked against another copy, unresolved V genes explain under half of the gap, and the rest is unexplained. This sample lists about 600,000 clones; roughly 96% were detected once. The ten largest clones represent around 0.11% of the sample. The specimen was naive CD8+ T cells sorted from blood. The intended sense of this specimen's cell subset or site label: CD45RA+CCR7+. These receptors came from a woman aged 30 to 39 in good health.

This chain uses TRBV7-8 with TRBJ2-7; D is possibly TRBD2 (7 bases). Germline V gene data show CDR1 as SGHVS and CDR2 as FQNEAQ. The V end lost 7 bases, the J end lost 0 bases, and 16 bases lay between the germline ends. The CDR3 is made up of 15 amino acids. CDR3 residues: CASNLGGGSSYEQYF. Here the CDR3 DNA reads TGTGCCAGCAACCTCGGGGGCGGGAGCTCCTACGAGCAGTACTTC.

As concerns this clone: The sample holds other DNA sequences that translate to the same CDR3. The J gene is TRBJ2-7, the V gene TRBV5-1, with D perhaps TRBD1 or TRBD2 (5 bases each). V shed 4 bases and J shed 1 base, with 9 bases lying between them. Germline CDR1 and CDR2: SGHRS and YFSETQ. The CDR3 runs 13 residues. Written as DNA, the CDR3 is TGCGCCAGCAGCCCGGGACGGTCCTACGAGCAGTACTTC. Protein: CASSPGRSYEQYF.

The table lists this clone with a count of one. The gene calls are TRBV6-1 and TRBJ2-7, with D unresolved. Trimming took off 1 base at V and 4 bases at J, with 8 bases between the two ends. Germline values: CDR1 MNHNS, CDR2 SASEGT. This CDR3 region has 13 residues. This chain's CDR3 is CASSEGHVYEQYF. CDR3 bases: TGTGCCAGCAGTGAAGGGCACGTTTACGAGCAGTACTTC.

The rearrangement links TRBV30 to TRBJ1-2; possibly TRBD1 for D (6 bases). This CDR3 contains 14 residues. Trimming removed 4 bases from V and 8 bases from J, with 20 bases in between. Germline V gene lookup returns CDR1 GTSNPN and CDR2 SVGIG (reference sequence). The CDR3 sequence: CAWTPTGKQGGYTF. Written as DNA, the CDR3 is TGTGCCTGGACCCCTACAGGGAAGCAGGGAGGCTACACCTTC.

The chain couples TRBV7-9 to TRBJ2-1, with 7 bases lining up with TRBD2. Germline CDR1 is SEHNR and CDR2 is FQNEAQ (reference sequence). With V trimmed by 8 bases and J by 3 bases, 10 bases remained unmatched. This CDR3 contains 15 residues. DNA for the CDR3: TGTGCCAGCTCCAACCGGGGGGAGTACTACAATGAGCAGTTCTTC. Protein: CASSNRGEYYNEQFF.

The chain couples TRBV7-9 to TRBJ2-7; D ambiguous. The CDR3 is 15 amino acids. V was shortened by 5 bases and J by 0 bases, with 14 bases between the two germline ends. Germline loops: CDR1 SEHNR, CDR2 FQNEAQ (reference sequence). The CDR3 DNA follows: TGTGCCAGCAGCAGGCCTCCAACGGGCTCCTACGAGCAGTACTTC. It yields the protein CASSRPPTGSYEQYF.

CDR3 nucleotide sequence: TGTGCCAGCAGCGGGGAGAGCCAAGAGACCCAGTACTTC. This translates into CASSGESQETQYF. The genes are TRBV5-4 and TRBJ2-5; TRBD2 is a possible D gene (5 bases). This CDR3 is built from 13 residues. Germline V gene data show CDR1 as SGHNT and CDR2 as YYREEE (reference sequence). The V and J ends lost 4 bases and 1 base respectively, with 8 bases between them. The complete variable domain, with remaining parts taken from reference TRBV5-4 and TRBJ2-5, reads ETGVTQSPTHLIKTRGQQVTLRCSSQSGHNTVSWYQQALGQGPQFIFQYYREEENGRGNFPPRFSGLQFPNYSSELNVNALELDDSALYLCASSGESQETQYFGPGTRLLVL.

V and J are TRBV2 and TRBJ1-2, with a possible D match to TRBD1 (5 bases). This CDR3 contains 14 residues. Germline values: CDR1 SNHLY, CDR2 FYNNEI. V was clipped by 2 bases and J by 3 bases, with 10 bases between them. CDR3 amino acids: CASSESVTDYGYTF. The CDR3 DNA reads as TGTGCCAGCAGTGAATCGGTGACAGACTATGGCTACACCTTC. Drawing the rest from reference TRBV2 and TRBJ1-2, the complete variable domain is EPEVTQTPSHQVTQMGQEVILRCVPISNHLYFYWYRQILGQKVEFLVSFYNNEISEKSEIFDDQFSVERPDGSNFTLKIRSTKLEDSAMYFCASSESVTDYGYTFGSGTRLTVV.

This sequence joins TRBV6-1 and TRBJ2-7; D assignment may be TRBD1 or TRBD2 (5 bases each). The CDR3 is 17 amino acids. V shed 2 bases and J shed 3 bases, with 20 bases lying between them. Germline assignment: CDR1 MNHNS and CDR2 SASEGT. The CDR3, as DNA: TGTGCCAGCAGTGAATCAGTCGTTGGGGGAGACCTCTACGAGCAGTACTTC. It yields the protein CASSESVVGGDLYEQYF.

The chain is built from TRBV4-2 and TRBJ2-7; 8 bases are a match to TRBD2. Germline CDR1 and CDR2: LGHNA and YNFKEQ. The CDR3 has 16 residues. V shed 0 bases and J 2 bases; nucleotides not matched to a gene: 6. CDR3 sequence: CASSQDPAGEAYEQYF. The CDR3 region has the DNA TGTGCCAGCAGCCAAGACCCAGCGGGGGAAGCCTACGAGCAGTACTTC.